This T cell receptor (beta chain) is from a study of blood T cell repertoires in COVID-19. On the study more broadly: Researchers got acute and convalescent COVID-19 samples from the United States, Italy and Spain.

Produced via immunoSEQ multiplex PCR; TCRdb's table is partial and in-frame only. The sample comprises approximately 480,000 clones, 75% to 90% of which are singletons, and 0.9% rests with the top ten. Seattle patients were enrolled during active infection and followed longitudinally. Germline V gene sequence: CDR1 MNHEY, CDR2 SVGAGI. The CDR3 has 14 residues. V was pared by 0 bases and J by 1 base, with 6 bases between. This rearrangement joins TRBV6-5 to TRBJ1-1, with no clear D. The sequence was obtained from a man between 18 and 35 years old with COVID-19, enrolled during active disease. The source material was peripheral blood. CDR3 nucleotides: TGTGCCAGCAGTTACTCGAAGAGGAACACTGAAGCTTTCTTT. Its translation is CASSYSKRNTEAFF.